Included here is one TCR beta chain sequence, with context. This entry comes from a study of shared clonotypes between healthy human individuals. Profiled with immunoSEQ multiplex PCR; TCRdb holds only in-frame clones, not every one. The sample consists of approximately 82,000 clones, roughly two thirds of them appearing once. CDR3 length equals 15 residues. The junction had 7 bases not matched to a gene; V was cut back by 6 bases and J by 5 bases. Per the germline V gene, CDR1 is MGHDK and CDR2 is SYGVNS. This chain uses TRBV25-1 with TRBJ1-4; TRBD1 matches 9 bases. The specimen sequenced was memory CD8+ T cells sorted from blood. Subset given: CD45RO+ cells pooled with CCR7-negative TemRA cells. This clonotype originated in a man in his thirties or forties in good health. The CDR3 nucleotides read TGTGCCAGCAGAGACAGGGGGGCCGGGAATGAAAAACTGTTTTTT. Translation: CASRDRGAGNEKLFF.